This note documents a single T cell receptor beta chain sequence. The antigen is unknown. These data belong to a study of cytomegalovirus exposure and HLA in healthy donors. For the study at large: Among the 300 to 500 donors who were genotyped, approximately 76% fell in the genetic ancestry cluster that is associated with self-reported Caucasian donors.

Study observations and caveats: A later analysis showed TCR association rates differing by HLA locus, peaking at DRB1 and lowest at HLA-C. High specificity and sensitivity for cytomegalovirus status were reported for the classifier.

The PCR employed 60 Vbeta primers together with 13 Jbeta primers. Profiling relied on immunoSEQ multiplex PCR, and the TCRdb table lists in-frame clones only, not all of them. The profile shows almost 80,000 clones, under 70% of them singletons. Sequenced sample: PBMCs. The receptor was derived from a woman in her forties or fifties in good health and CMV-seropositive.

The CDR3 here is CASSQEGLSGYTF. The CDR3 DNA reads TGTGCCAGCAGTCAAGAGGGATTAAGTGGCTACACCTTC. The genes are TRBV6-5 and TRBJ1-2; no firm D call. Germline assignment: CDR1 MNHEY and CDR2 SVGAGI. V gave up 5 bases and J gave up 7 bases, with 14 bases separating them. There are 13 residues in the CDR3.